Here is one TCR beta chain with its context. Its specificity is unknown. Patients were excluded for autoimmune disease history or systemic immunosuppression. This record belongs to a study of OX40 agonist ivuxolimab in advanced cancers. General observations from the study: Some nonresponders additionally presented with little normalized T-cell clonal expansion.

TCRdb keeps only in-frame clones here, not all; method: immunoSEQ multiplex PCR. This sample has roughly 77,000 clones, with 81% found just once. The specimen comprised CD4+ or CD8+ T cells sorted from blood, sampled in a trial of the OX40 agonist ivuxolimab. This receptor was taken from an adult with an advanced solid tumor such as melanoma, head and neck, liver or kidney cancer.

The CDR3 loop is CASSFGLGGQGGTEAFF. The CDR3 DNA is TGTGCCAGCAGCTTTGGATTAGGGGGCCAGGGTGGCACTGAAGCTTTCTTT. This chain uses TRBV5-4 with TRBJ1-1, with 7 bases fitting TRBD1. From germline, CDR1 is SGHNT and CDR2 YYREEE (reference sequence). The CDR3 has 17 amino acids. V dropped 2 bases and J dropped 4; count of bases not matched to a gene: 14.